The present entry profiles one TCR beta chain with its context. Its specificity is unknown. CD4+ T cells specific for antigen were expanded with viral peptide pools by the ViraFEST assay before sequencing. At the end of over 8 days of culture, CD4+ T cells were isolated. BNT162b2 vaccine or mRNA-1273 vaccine was given to participants in two doses. None of the vaccinated had previously contracted SARS-CoV-2, and their nucleocapsid antibodies tested negative. This specimen comes from a study of vaccination effects on CD4 cells after COVID-19. Turning to the study itself: Following the second dose by a median of 72 days, the post-vaccine samples were obtained.

Germline V gene lookup returns CDR1 MNHEY and CDR2 SVGAGI. This CDR3 spans 14 amino acids. The V and J ends lost 0 bases and 5 bases respectively, with 10 bases between them. The method was immunoSEQ multiplex PCR; TCRdb's version includes in-frame clones alone and lacks a portion of them. This sample has almost 70,000 clones, with 70% to 85% found just once. Whole-study findings and limits: Pronounced clonal contraction occurred in clones induced by infection and by vaccine late after vaccination.

The receptor was derived from a human donor who received a COVID-19 vaccine. Sequenced material: CD4+ T cells from PBMCs cultured with HCoV-229E spike peptides, taken after COVID-19 vaccination. The J gene is TRBJ2-5, the V gene TRBV6-5; maybe TRBD1 (5 bases). The CDR3: CASSYSRTSETQYF. CDR3 coding DNA: TGTGCCAGCAGTTACTCGAGGACATCGGAGACCCAGTACTTC.